The entry below gives a single T cell receptor (beta chain) sequence along with its context. The clone's antigen remains unknown. No base quality information exists; no much larger clone differs at one position. The donors were healthy, HIV-negative adults with no recently reported acute infections or vaccinations. All donors were Caucasian adults living in Nashville, Tennessee, USA. CD4+ T cells were enriched by magnetic negative selection; naive cells were then positively selected on CD45RA, and the negative fraction formed the memory subset. Blood was collected by leukapheresis, and PBMCs were isolated by Ficoll-Histopaque density gradient centrifugation and then cryopreserved in liquid nitrogen vapor phase. Analytical flow cytometry was used to check the purity and quantity of each magnetically sorted T cell population. From each sorted fraction, genomic DNA was isolated and quantified by UV absorbance on a Nanodrop 2000c.

TCR CDR3 regions were amplified from genomic DNA by multiplex PCR using the deep immunoSEQ assay. Genomic DNA extracted from each cell subset was distributed evenly over all wells of several immunoSEQ 96-well plates, and each plate served as one replicate. For sorted subsets, around 200 ng genomic DNA, equal to about 30,000 T cell genomes, was loaded into each replicate PCR. The purified libraries were quantified using a Qubit 3.0 fluorometer, sized with a Bioanalyzer 2100, and then quantified again using the KAPA Library Quantification kit. Every immunoSEQ 96-well plate was sequenced on a separate single-read 150-cycle Illumina NextSeq 550 flow cell. The source study handled its data this way. Because the immunoSEQ output held only junctional sequences and lacked quality scores, the filtering could not match the filtering applied to full-length reads. Sequences were annotated with PyIR, a Python wrapper for IgBLAST v1.9, and V/J genes and CDR3 were assigned using IMGT germline references. Reads with weak V/J assignments (E-value above 1e-6), missing CDR3, stop codons, out-of-frame junctions, or ambiguous translated residues were removed. V3J clonotypes were defined as sequences sharing the same inferred V gene, J gene, and CDR3 amino acid sequence. The percentage overlap between two repertoires was calculated by dividing the number of shared unique clonotypes by the size of the smaller repertoire. RTK rarefaction, the Chao1 estimator, and Recon v2.1 estimates of unobserved clonotypes were used to assess repertoire richness. Generation probabilities were computed with OLGA for all TCRbeta clonotypes obtained by the gDNA method from a handful of donors. Sourced from immuneACCESS, this table was stored by TCRdb with only in-frame sequences that have V and J called. A share of the clones is absent; for the studies checked, an unresolved V gene accounts for under half, and the remainder has no known explanation. That table is the source of V, J and clone size, and D and trimming were worked out from the DNA. The table for this sample lists approximately 1.5 million clones; approximately 98.5% of them were counted only once. 0.3% to 0.45% of the sample is in the top ten clones.

The data originate from a study of shared clonotypes between healthy human individuals (dated by TCRdb to 2020 to 2021). With regard to the full study: Three men and two women, aged 18 to 49 years, made up the cohort. Per donor, three plates each were used for CD4 naive and CD4 memory, two for CD8 naive, and one for CD8 memory. The study deeply sequenced blood TCR repertoires of about 5 healthy adults to estimate repertoire size and the extent of clonotype sharing between individuals. Different laboratories and diverse techniques were used to prepare libraries and sequence TCR repertoires, to increase sequencing depth and limit assay-specific biases. Leukapheresis yielded between about 0.9 and 9 billion PBMCs per donor. Here is what the overall study found, with its caveats: Compared with non-shared clonotypes, clonotypes shared by all four sorted-subset donors had higher generation probabilities. The genetic and exposure-history diversity represented was limited by the small number of donors. When several donors were compared, the shared fraction of clonotypes was about 5.2% for naive CD4, 3.5% to 4% for naive CD8, 2% to 2.5% for memory CD4, and roughly 0.43% for memory CD8. Naive subsets generally had larger estimated clonotype richness than memory subsets did. Pairwise subsampling indicated that sequencing depth was expected to affect the degree of clonotype sharing among donors. Incomplete sequencing was indicated by rarefaction of sorted-subset datasets, despite the large sequencing depth. Sampling was restricted to blood, and TCR repertoires in tissue are likely to differ from TCR repertoires in blood.

The junction shows trimming of 4 bases on V and 7 bases on J, and the gene matches do not reach 8 bases of it. The CDR3 covers 16 residues, taking in both the cysteine and the phenylalanine. The CDR3 DNA has 48 bases and is translated from base 1. CDR1 SGHRS and CDR2 YFSETQ are derived from the germline V gene. The material sequenced was naive CD4+ T cells sorted from blood. The cell subset or site label, read with the paper, signifies: CD45RA+ positively selected. The receptor's source is a man between 25 and 39 years old in good health. The rearranged segments are TRBV5-1 and TRBJ2-7; 16 central nucleotides agree with TRBD2. The CDR3 is CASSQGLAGGPREQYF. The bases read TGCGCCAGCAGCCAGGGACTAGCGGGAGGGCCCCGGGAGCAGTACTTC. Reference TRBV5-1 and TRBJ2-7 genes cover what lies past the CDR3, so the full variable domain is KAGVTQTPRYLIKTRGQQVTLSCSPISGHRSVSWYQQTPGQGLQFLFEYFSETQRNKGNFPGRFSGRQFSNSRSEMNVSTLELGDSALYLCASSQGLAGGPREQYFGPGTRLTVT.